A selection of T cell receptor beta chains follows, all from one sample in a study of blood T cell repertoires in COVID-19. Clones were read by immunoSEQ multiplex PCR, and TCRdb kept only the in-frame ones, dropping some. The sample has around 200,000 clones, 90% seen once. Sequencing was done on a sample of PBMCs or T cells enriched from blood (not recorded which). All receptors derive from a man between 25 and 39 years old who had recovered from COVID-19. Both conserved end residues are part of each CDR3. D genes are given only for firm matches. Clone size appears in some rows only: once, few, many, or a class for an expanded clone.

d_call: TRBD2
j_call: TRBJ2-3
v_call: TRBV6-1
clone_size: -
cdr3_nt: TGTGCCAGCAGTGAGTCTAGCGGGAGGACAGATACGCAGTATTTT
cdr3_aa: CASSESSGRTDTQYF

d_call: TRBD2
j_call: TRBJ2-1
v_call: TRBV24-1
clone_size: -
cdr3_nt: TGTGCCACCAGTGATTCCGGGACTAGCGGGGGGAAAGTCGACAATGAGCAGTTCTTC
cdr3_aa: CATSDSGTSGGKVDNEQFF

d_call: TRBD1
j_call: TRBJ1-4
v_call: TRBV28
clone_size: -
cdr3_nt: TGTGCCAGCACGGACAGGAGGGGTGAAAAACTGTTTTTT
cdr3_aa: CASTDRRGEKLFF

d_call: TRBD1
j_call: TRBJ2-1
v_call: TRBV11-2
clone_size: -
cdr3_nt: TGTGCCAGCAAACAGGGGGTAGTGGATGAGCAGTTCTTC
cdr3_aa: CASKQGVVDEQFF

d_call: -
j_call: TRBJ1-5
v_call: TRBV19
clone_size: -
cdr3_nt: TGTGCCAGTAACTATGTGGGGGGATCTCAGCCCCAGCATTTT
cdr3_aa: CASNYVGGSQPQHF

d_call: TRBD2
j_call: TRBJ2-1
v_call: TRBV4-3
clone_size: -
cdr3_nt: TGCGCCAGCAGCCAGACCCTTAGCGGGGGTTCCTACAATGAGCAGTTCTTC
cdr3_aa: CASSQTLSGGSYNEQFF

d_call: -
j_call: TRBJ2-2
v_call: TRBV13
clone_size: -
cdr3_nt: TGTGCCAGCAGCCCAGGGGCGCGTACCGGGGAGCTGTTTTTT
cdr3_aa: CASSPGARTGELFF

d_call: TRBD2
j_call: TRBJ2-3
v_call: TRBV7-9
clone_size: once
cdr3_nt: TGTGCCAGCAGCTTAAACAGCGGGAGGGCGGATACGCAGTATTTT
cdr3_aa: CASSLNSGRADTQYF

d_call: TRBD1
j_call: TRBJ2-7
v_call: TRBV3-1/TRBV3-2
clone_size: -
cdr3_nt: TGTGCCAGCAGCCAAGGGGATGACAGGGGAAACGAGCAGTACTTC
cdr3_aa: CASSQGDDRGNEQYF

d_call: -
j_call: TRBJ2-7
v_call: TRBV30
clone_size: -
cdr3_nt: TGTGCCTTGGCAGACAGGACCTCCTACGAGCAGTACTTC
cdr3_aa: CALADRTSYEQYF

d_call: TRBD1
j_call: TRBJ2-6
v_call: TRBV15
clone_size: -
cdr3_nt: TGTGCCACCAGCAGAGATCCAGGGGGCTCTGGGGCCAACGTCCTGACTTTC
cdr3_aa: CATSRDPGGSGANVLTF

d_call: -
j_call: TRBJ2-1
v_call: TRBV27
clone_size: -
cdr3_nt: TGTGCCAGCAGTTTAGTAGGGAGTATTTACAATGAGCAGTTCTTC
cdr3_aa: CASSLVGSIYNEQFF

d_call: TRBD2
j_call: TRBJ2-7
v_call: TRBV5-1
clone_size: -
cdr3_nt: TGCGCCAGCAGCCTGCTAGCGGGGAACTCCTACGAGCAGTACTTC
cdr3_aa: CASSLLAGNSYEQYF

d_call: -
j_call: TRBJ1-3
v_call: TRBV4-3
clone_size: -
cdr3_nt: TGCGCCAGCAGCCAAGGGCCAGGGGCCGGTGGAAACACCATATATTTT
cdr3_aa: CASSQGPGAGGNTIYF

d_call: -
j_call: TRBJ1-2
v_call: TRBV12-3/TRBV12-4
clone_size: -
cdr3_nt: TGTGCCAGCAGTTACAGGGATGGCTACACCTTC
cdr3_aa: CASSYRDGYTF

d_call: -
j_call: TRBJ2-6
v_call: TRBV7-9
clone_size: -
cdr3_nt: TGTGCCAGCATCCCCTCTGACAGGTTGGCCTCTGGGGCCAACGTCCTGACTTTC
cdr3_aa: CASIPSDRLASGANVLTF

d_call: -
j_call: TRBJ1-1
v_call: TRBV13
clone_size: -
cdr3_nt: TGTGCCAGCAGCTTAGGCGGACAAGGAAACACTGAAGCTTTCTTT
cdr3_aa: CASSLGGQGNTEAFF

d_call: TRBD2
j_call: TRBJ2-3
v_call: TRBV24-1
clone_size: -
cdr3_nt: TGTGCCACCAGTGATTTGGTGGGCGGGAGGGCAACAGATACGCAGTATTTT
cdr3_aa: CATSDLVGGRATDTQYF

d_call: -
j_call: TRBJ1-2
v_call: TRBV6-5
clone_size: -
cdr3_nt: TGTGCCAGCAGGTCTCTTTATGGCTACACCTTC
cdr3_aa: CASRSLYGYTF

d_call: -
j_call: TRBJ1-5
v_call: TRBV2
clone_size: -
cdr3_nt: TGTGCCAGCAGCGTCGACAGAGGCAATCAGCCCCAGCATTTT
cdr3_aa: CASSVDRGNQPQHF

d_call: -
j_call: TRBJ1-6
v_call: TRBV15
clone_size: -
cdr3_nt: TGTGCCACCAGCAGAGATCTAGGAAATTCACCCCTCCACTTT
cdr3_aa: CATSRDLGNSPLHF

d_call: TRBD1
j_call: TRBJ2-1
v_call: TRBV11-2
clone_size: -
cdr3_nt: TGTGCCAGCAGCTTATTCGGACAGGGGTATGACAATGAGCAGTTCTTC
cdr3_aa: CASSLFGQGYDNEQFF

d_call: TRBD1
j_call: TRBJ1-5
v_call: TRBV24-1
clone_size: -
cdr3_nt: TGTGCCACCAGTGATAGCCAGGGGGCTGGGCAGCCCCAGCATTTT
cdr3_aa: CATSDSQGAGQPQHF

d_call: TRBD2
j_call: TRBJ2-7
v_call: TRBV7-6
clone_size: -
cdr3_nt: TGTGCCAGCAGCTTAGGCTTTGGAGCGGGAGGGCCCTACGAGCAGTACTTC
cdr3_aa: CASSLGFGAGGPYEQYF

d_call: -
j_call: TRBJ2-2
v_call: TRBV6-2/TRBV6-3
clone_size: -
cdr3_nt: TGTGCCAGCAGTCACCCCCCGACTAGGTTGTTGACCGGGGAGCTGTTTTTT
cdr3_aa: CASSHPPTRLLTGELFF

d_call: TRBD1
j_call: TRBJ1-5
v_call: TRBV2
clone_size: -
cdr3_nt: TGTGCCAGTGGACAGGGGCTATATAGCAATCAGCCCCAGCATTTT
cdr3_aa: CASGQGLYSNQPQHF

d_call: TRBD2
j_call: TRBJ2-5
v_call: TRBV4-2
clone_size: -
cdr3_nt: TGTGCCAGCAGCCAAGTTGGACTAGCGGGAGCGGGGGAGACCCAGTACTTC
cdr3_aa: CASSQVGLAGAGETQYF

d_call: TRBD1
j_call: TRBJ2-7
v_call: TRBV13
clone_size: -
cdr3_nt: TGTGCCAGCAGCTCCGAAGGACAGGGTCCATACGAGCAGTACTTC
cdr3_aa: CASSSEGQGPYEQYF